This T cell receptor (beta chain) was recorded in a study of neurological immune-mediated disorders. Study findings and constraints: The greatest TCR clonal expansion occurred in HTLV-1-associated myelopathy and the least in multiple sclerosis, which fell below healthy controls.

This clonotype was counted only a few times. Its antigen is not known. One end of the junction is discordant with germline, which a read error may explain. MiXCR, applied by TCRdb to the 5' RACE reads, yields one record per CDR3 protein. This table has roughly 100,000 distinct CDR3 sequences, approximately 10% appearing once. The CDR3 runs 17 residues. From germline, CDR1 is LNHNV and CDR2 YYDKDF (reference sequence). This sample's time point: longitudinal time-point 3. The unsorted libraries had their origin in 2 million PBMCs stored at -80 C. The chain links TRBV15 to TRBJ2-2; D is tentatively TRBD1 or TRBD2 (5 bases each). The origin of this receptor is a female donor with HTLV-1-associated myelopathy (HAM/TSP). Sequenced: PBMCs. The CDR3 loop is CATSRDKEDFFTGELFF. The CDR3 DNA is TGTGCTACCAGCAGGGATAAAGAGGACTTTTTCACCGGGGAGCTGTTTTTT.